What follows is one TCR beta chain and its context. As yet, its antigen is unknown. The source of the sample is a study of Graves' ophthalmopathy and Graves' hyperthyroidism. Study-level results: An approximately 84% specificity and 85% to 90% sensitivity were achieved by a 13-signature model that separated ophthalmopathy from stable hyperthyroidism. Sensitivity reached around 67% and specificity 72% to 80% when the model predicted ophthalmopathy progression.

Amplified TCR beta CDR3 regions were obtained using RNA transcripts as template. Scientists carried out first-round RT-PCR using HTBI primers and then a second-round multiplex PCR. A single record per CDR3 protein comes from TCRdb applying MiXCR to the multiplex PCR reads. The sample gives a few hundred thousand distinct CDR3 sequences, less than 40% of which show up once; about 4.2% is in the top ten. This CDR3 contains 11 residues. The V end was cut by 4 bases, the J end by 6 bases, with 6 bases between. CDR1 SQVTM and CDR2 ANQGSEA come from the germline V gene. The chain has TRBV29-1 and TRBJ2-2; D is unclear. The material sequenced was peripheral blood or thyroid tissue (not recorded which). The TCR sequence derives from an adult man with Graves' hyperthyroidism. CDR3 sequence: CSVVRAGELFF. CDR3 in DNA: TGCAGCGTTGTTAGGGCCGGGGAGCTGTTTTTT.